Listed below are T cell receptor beta chains from one sample, sequenced in a study of blood T cell repertoires in COVID-19. Using immunoSEQ multiplex PCR, the repertoire was profiled, and TCRdb retains in-frame clones only, with some absent. In the table there are approximately 200,000 clones, 85% to 90% of which are singletons. Sequencing was done on a sample of peripheral blood. These receptor sequences come from a person between 65 and 80 years old with COVID-19, enrolled during active disease. Both conserved end residues are part of each CDR3. D genes are given only for firm matches. The listing skips clone size in some rows; elsewhere it reads once, few, many or a size class.

d_gene | j_gene | v_gene | abundance | CDR3aa | CDR3nt
TRBD2 | TRBJ2-7 | TRBV28 | . | CASTEGGRHYEQYF | TGTGCCAGCACAGAGGGAGGGCGTCACTACGAGCAGTACTTC
TRBD2 | TRBJ2-1 | TRBV18 | few | CASSETSGGRGVPEQFF | TGTGCCAGCTCAGAAACTAGCGGGGGCCGCGGGGTCCCTGAGCAGTTCTTC
. | TRBJ2-3 | TRBV2 | . | CASMAAGAIDTQYF | TGTGCCAGCATGGCGGCGGGGGCTATAGATACGCAGTATTTT
TRBD1 | TRBJ2-4 | TRBV28 | . | CASRGGQGKNIQYF | TGTGCCAGCAGGGGGGGACAGGGGAAAAACATTCAGTACTTC
TRBD1 | TRBJ2-1 | TRBV6-5 | . | CASSYEGTGPNCEQFF | TGTGCCAGCAGTTATGAGGGGACAGGGCCTAATTGTGAGCAGTTCTTC
. | TRBJ2-3 | TRBV11-3 | . | CASSQGTDTQYF | TGTGCCAGTTCCCAGGGAACAGATACGCAGTATTTT
. | TRBJ1-6 | TRBV7-8 | . | CASSLDRVGSPLHF | TGTGCCAGCAGCTTAGACAGGGTGGGTTCACCCCTCCACTTT
TRBD1 | TRBJ1-6 | TRBV4-3 | . | CASSQGPQGVGRNSPLHF | TGCGCCAGCAGCCAAGGGCCCCAGGGGGTTGGACGCAATTCACCCCTCCACTTT
TRBD2 | TRBJ2-3 | TRBV7-2 | . | CASSLAPGGQSTDTQYF | TGTGCCAGCAGCTTAGCGCCGGGGGGGCAGAGCACAGATACGCAGTATTTT
. | TRBJ2-6 | TRBV2 | . | CASGAWGVSSGANVLTF | TGTGCCAGCGGGGCATGGGGGGTGAGCTCTGGGGCCAACGTCCTGACTTTC
TRBD1 | TRBJ2-7 | TRBV27 | . | CASSETGSSEQYF | TGTGCCAGCAGTGAGACAGGGTCCTCCGAGCAGTACTTC
. | TRBJ1-4 | TRBV2 | . | CASSATATNEKLFF | TGTGCCAGCAGTGCGACAGCAACTAATGAAAAACTGTTTTTT
. | TRBJ2-3 | TRBV7-9 | . | CASSLPRSGQDTQYF | TGTGCCAGCAGCTTACCACGGTCTGGTCAAGATACGCAGTATTTT
TRBD2 | TRBJ2-3 | TRBV4-1 | . | CASSQDAGGYTDTQYF | TGCGCCAGCAGCCAAGATGCGGGGGGATACACAGATACGCAGTATTTT
TRBD1 | TRBJ2-7 | TRBV5-6 | once | CASSLAGTGDGEQYF | TGTGCCAGCAGCTTGGCCGGGACAGGGGATGGCGAGCAGTACTTC
TRBD2 | TRBJ2-1 | TRBV3-1/TRBV3-2 | . | CASSPSGGIKNEQFF | TGTGCCAGCAGCCCGAGCGGGGGGATTAAAAATGAGCAGTTCTTC
. | TRBJ1-3 | TRBV27 | . | CASSLSPTSGNTIYF | TGTGCCAGCAGTTTATCGCCTACCTCTGGAAACACCATATATTTT
. | TRBJ2-5 | TRBV18 | . | CASSPRGREQETQYF | TGTGCCAGCTCACCAAGGGGGCGGGAACAAGAGACCCAGTACTTC
. | TRBJ1-1 | TRBV19 | . | CASSIGRNTEAFF | TGTGCCAGTAGTATAGGTCGGAACACTGAAGCTTTCTTT
. | TRBJ1-4 | TRBV11-2 | . | CASSLGIRGAGWEKLFF | TGTGCCAGCAGCTTAGGAATTCGGGGGGCTGGGTGGGAAAAACTGTTTTTT
. | TRBJ1-2 | TRBV6-5 | . | CASSYTRLNYGYTF | TGTGCCAGCAGTTACACCAGGCTTAACTATGGCTACACCTTC
. | TRBJ1-5 | TRBV4-1 | . | CASSQELVQPQHF | TGCGCCAGCAGCCAAGAACTAGTGCAGCCCCAGCATTTT
TRBD2 | TRBJ2-1 | TRBV30 | once | CAWSVDLAGGYNEQFF | TGTGCCTGGAGTGTAGACCTAGCGGGGGGATACAATGAGCAGTTCTTC
. | TRBJ1-4 | TRBV19 | . | CASSPGATNEKLFF | TGTGCCAGTAGCCCAGGGGCAACTAATGAAAAACTGTTTTTT
TRBD2 | TRBJ2-7 | TRBV18 | few | CASSPLPSAGEYEQYF | TGTGCCAGCTCCCCTTTACCTTCGGCGGGAGAGTACGAGCAGTACTTC
. | TRBJ2-7 | TRBV18 | . | CASTSYRYEQYF | TGTGCCAGCACGTCCTACAGGTACGAGCAGTACTTC
. | TRBJ1-2 | TRBV9 | . | CASSVDGAGYGYTF | TGTGCCAGCAGCGTAGATGGGGCCGGGTATGGCTACACCTTC